These 9 T cell receptor beta chains were all obtained from the same sample, sequenced in a study of early T cells in non-severe SARS-CoV-2 infection. TCRdb passed the 5' RACE reads through MiXCR, listing each CDR3 protein once. The data contain approximately 100,000 distinct CDR3 sequences, 11% of them singletons. The source material was whole blood. These receptors originate from an adult who was a healthcare worker with PCR-confirmed SARS-CoV-2 infection or an uninfected control (not recorded which).

In regard to this clonotype: A single base separates this from a much larger clone, so it may be a read error. V and J are TRBV9 and TRBJ2-3; D is tentatively TRBD1 or TRBD2 (5 bases each). Trimming took 3 bases from V and 5 from J, leaving 19 bases between them. Looked up from germline, CDR1 is SGDLS and CDR2 is YYNGEE. The CDR3 covers 16 residues. The CDR3 region is CASSAAGTPHIDTQYF. The CDR3 nucleotides read TGTGCCAGCAGCGCCGCCGGGACCCCCCACATAGATACGCAGTATTTT. The full variable domain, completed using reference TRBV9 and TRBJ2-3, is DSGVTQTPKHLITATGQRVTLRCSPRSGDLSVYWYQQSLDQGLQFLIQYYNGEERAKGNILERFSAQQFPDLHSELNLSSLELGDSALYFCASSAAGTPHIDTQYFGPGTRLTVL.

This clonotype was detected a few times. V usage is TRBV27 and J usage is TRBJ2-7, with D maybe TRBD1 (5 bases). The CDR3 consists of 14 residues. CDR1 and CDR2 from the germline V gene are MNHEY and SMNVEV (reference sequence). Trimming left V 5 bases short and J 7 bases short, with 18 bases between. In DNA form, the CDR3 reads TGTGCCAGCAGTCCCTGGGGCGACCATGGGGAGCAGTACTTC. Its protein is CASSPWGDHGEQYF.

The chain combines TRBV11-2 with TRBJ2-4, with a tentative D call TRBD1 (5 bases). Looked up from germline, CDR1 is SGHAT and CDR2 is FQNNGV. Trimming took off 5 bases at V and 0 bases at J, with 11 bases between the two ends. CDR3 length: 15 residues. CDR3 DNA sequence: TGTGCCAGCAGCCCGTCTAGGGGAGCCAAAAACATTCAGTACTTC. This sequence encodes CASSPSRGAKNIQYF.

This clonotype was observed many times. The CDR3 bases are TGCGCCAGCAGCTTATACACAGATACGCAGTATTTT. The encoded protein is CASSLYTDTQYF. This chain uses TRBV5-1 with TRBJ2-3; D gene ambiguous. This CDR3 has 12 residues. Germline CDR1 reads SGHRS; CDR2 reads YFSETQ. Trimming pared 2 bases from V and 2 bases from J, leaving 3 bases between.

The V call is TRBV15, the J call TRBJ2-5; 9 nucleotides match TRBD1. Unmatched junction bases numbered 10, after V lost 6 bases and J lost 5 bases. CDR1 and CDR2 (germline): LNHNV, YYDKDF (reference sequence). This CDR3 is 15 amino acids long. In nucleotides, the CDR3 is TGTGCCACCAGAGCGGGACAGGGCGGCCGGGAGACCCAGTACTTC. It codes for CATRAGQGGRETQYF.

This clonotype was counted a few times. One end of the junction is discordant with germline, which a read error may explain. This rearrangement joins TRBV7-6 to TRBJ2-3; D is ambiguous. Germline values: CDR1 SGHVS, CDR2 FNYEAQ. CDR3 size: 12 residues. The CDR3, as DNA: TGTGCCAGCAGCTTGAGCACAGATACGCTGTATTTT. It is translated as CASSLSTDTLYF.

This clonotype has only a few counts. V and J are TRBV6-1 and TRBJ2-1, with 10 bases identical to TRBD2. Germline trimming cut 7 bases from V and 2 bases from J; bases unmatched to any gene: 5. The V gene's germline CDR1 is MNHNS and CDR2 SASEGT. The CDR3 spans 15 residues. In DNA form, the CDR3 reads TGTGCCAGCAAGGCGGGGACTAGCGCCTACAATGAGCAGTTCTTC. The encoded protein is CASKAGTSAYNEQFF.

This clonotype was picked up many times. The chain carries TRBV5-1 and TRBJ2-7; 7 bases agree with TRBD1. V lost 2 bases and J lost 1; bases outside the gene matches: 3. The germline CDR1 and CDR2 sequences are SGHRS and YFSETQ. The CDR3 loop spans 14 amino acids. The CDR3 loop reads CASSLQGTSYEQYF. The CDR3 DNA sequence: TGCGCCAGCAGCTTACAGGGGACGTCCTACGAGCAGTACTTC.

This clonotype was observed many times. The chain uses TRBV20-1 and TRBJ1-3; D remains ambiguous. The germline V gene encodes CDR1 DFQATT and CDR2 SNEGSKA (reference sequence). This CDR3 comprises 15 residues. V dropped 5 bases and J dropped 0 bases, with 14 bases sitting between them. The CDR3, as DNA: TGCAGTGCTGGACGGCAGTTGAGCTCTGGAAACACCATATATTTT. Amino acid sequence: CSAGRQLSSGNTIYF.